Listed here are 27 T cell receptor beta chains from one sample, sequenced in a study of spatial heterogeneity in lung cancer (dated by TCRdb to about 2019). The receptor library was made with 5' RACE. Reads for this sample came from a NextSeq 500. Starting from the raw public reads, TCRdb applied fastp trimming at Q25, assembled clones with MiXCR and retained in-frame beta chains. Records with the same CDR3 protein are collapsed into one entry carrying the most frequent genes and DNA. For this sample the table gives 49,000 or so distinct CDR3 sequences, of which about 11% were detected only once. The top ten constitute roughly 32% of the sample. In the paper's terms, the time point label means: blood at routine non-recurrence follow-up after resection. Specimen: PBMCs, collected at follow-up. The origin of the receptors is a male donor with early-stage non-small cell lung cancer.

Many counts were recorded for this clonotype. The chain is built from TRBV6-1 and TRBJ2-7, with D unclear. The CDR3 length is 13 residues. V lost 1 base to trimming and J lost 4 bases, with 8 bases between them. The germline gives CDR1 MNHNS, CDR2 SASEGT. The CDR3 coding sequence is TGTGCCAGCAGTGAAGTACAGATGTACGAGCAGTACTTC. It encodes CASSEVQMYEQYF.

Worth noting for this clonotype: Given a much more abundant clone one base away, this may be a read error. The rearrangement joins TRBV5-1 to TRBJ1-1, with D unclear. Trimming pared 0 bases from V and 5 bases from J, leaving 14 bases between. Germline CDR1 is SGHRS and CDR2 is YFSETQ. The CDR3 sequence is 15 residues long. CDR3 coding DNA: TGCGCCAGCAGCTTGGACTCAGTCCAACGGACTGAAGCTTTCTTT. The encoded protein is CASSLDSVQRTEAFF.

This clonotype was detected ten times or more. The chain has TRBV12-3 or TRBV12-4 and TRBJ2-5, with 10 bases identical to TRBD2. The J segment lost 5 bases and the V segment lost 3 bases, leaving 9 bases of the junction unmatched. The CDR3 totals 16 residues. CDR3 residues: CASSFGAGGLGETQYF. DNA of the CDR3: TGTGCCAGCAGTTTTGGAGCGGGAGGGCTAGGGGAGACCCAGTACTTC.

In this sample, this clonotype turned up many times. The chain combines TRBV19 with TRBJ1-1; the D is unclear. Germline V lookup: CDR1 LNHDA, CDR2 SQIVND (reference sequence). Trimming left V 7 bases short and J 11 bases short, with 20 bases between. The CDR3 sequence is 13 residues long. The CDR3, as DNA: TGTGCCAGTACCCCACCCGGGCTCGTCGGTGCTTTCTTT. Encoded protein: CASTPPGLVGAFF.

This clonotype has a count of ten or more. The V and J genes are TRBV20-1 and TRBJ1-2; 7 nucleotides line up with TRBD1. V shed 1 base and J 1 base; nucleotides not matched to a gene: 12. CDR3 length equals 17 residues. Germline V gene lookup returns CDR1 DFQATT and CDR2 SNEGSKA (reference sequence). The CDR3 DNA follows: TGCAGTGCTAGAGTGGGGGACAGCCGTGCCAATAACTATGGCTACACCTTC. Its translation: CSARVGDSRANNYGYTF.

This clonotype was observed many times. The CDR3 sequence: CASSLVNPYEQYF. The CDR3 region has the DNA TGTGCCAGCAGTTTGGTCAATCCTTACGAGCAGTACTTC. V is TRBV12-3 or TRBV12-4 and J is TRBJ2-7; D is ambiguous. This CDR3 has 13 amino acids. Trimming removed 3 bases from V and 4 bases from J, with 10 bases in between.

The chain employs TRBV7-9 and TRBJ1-2; tentative D call: TRBD1 (6 bases). Per germline, CDR1 SEHNR and CDR2 FQNEAQ (reference sequence). Trimming left V 5 bases short and J 3 bases short, with 16 bases between. The CDR3 is made up of 15 amino acids. DNA of the CDR3: TGTGCCAGCAGCCTAGGACAGAACTTACACTATGGCTACACCTTC. Translation gives CASSLGQNLHYGYTF.

The chain couples TRBV6-6 to TRBJ1-1; a possible D gene is TRBD1 (5 bases). Germline-derived CDR1 and CDR2 are MNHNY and SVGAGI (reference sequence). V gave up 6 bases and J gave up 11 bases, with 22 bases separating them. The CDR3 runs 14 residues. The chain's CDR3 is CASSSGGGLREAFF. The DNA for the CDR3 is TGTGCCAGCAGCTCCGGGGGAGGCTTACGAGAGGCTTTCTTT.

This clonotype appeared many times. The chain recombines TRBV4-1 with TRBJ1-2; D is unresolved. This CDR3 region has 14 residues. The germline gives CDR1 MGHRA, CDR2 YSYEKL. Trimming cost V 1 base and J 4 bases, with 10 bases left between them. The CDR3 nucleotides read TGCGCCAGCAGCCAAGCACGGGATATCTATGGCTACACCTTC. Its protein product is CASSQARDIYGYTF.

This clonotype was seen many times. V gene TRBV7-2 combines with J gene TRBJ2-1; D gene unclear. The CDR3 totals 15 residues. V lost 1 base to trimming and J lost 1 base, with 8 bases between them. Germline V gene lookup returns CDR1 SGHTA and CDR2 FQGNSA. The CDR3 reads CASSLDPVSYNEQFF. In DNA form, the CDR3 reads TGTGCCAGCAGCTTAGATCCGGTATCCTACAATGAGCAGTTCTTC.

The chain combines TRBV10-3 with TRBJ2-2; possibly TRBD1 for D (5 bases). The V end lost 3 bases, the J end lost 1 base, and 15 bases lay between the germline ends. The CDR3 runs 17 residues. Per germline, CDR1 ENHRY and CDR2 SYGVKD. The CDR3 nucleotides read TGTGCCATCAGTGATTCTCGGCAGGGCATGAACACCGGGGAGCTGTTTTTT. As protein: CAISDSRQGMNTGELFF.

Only a few counts were recorded for this clonotype. This sequence joins TRBV28 and TRBJ1-1; D gene unclear. The CDR3 has 12 amino acids. Trimming took 4 bases from V and 7 from J, leaving 10 bases between them. Germline V gene data show CDR1 as MDHEN and CDR2 as SYDVKM. The CDR3 nucleotides are TGTGCCAGCAGTTCCGGGAGAGATGAAGCTTTCTTT. Residues: CASSSGRDEAFF. The full variable domain, its missing parts supplied by reference TRBV28 and TRBJ1-1, is DVKVTQSSRYLVKRTGEKVFLECVQDMDHENMFWYRQDPGLGLRLIYFSYDVKMKEKGDIPEGYSVSREKKERFSLILESASTNQTSMYLCASSSGRDEAFFGQGTRLTVV.

This clonotype was picked up many times. The chain couples TRBV28 to TRBJ1-3; D is uncertain. Germline loops: CDR1 MDHEN, CDR2 SYDVKM. Trimming pared 8 bases from V and 3 bases from J, leaving 8 bases between. This CDR3 is built from 12 residues. Here the CDR3 reads CASLRDGNTIYF. Written as DNA, the CDR3 is TGTGCCAGCCTGAGGGATGGAAACACCATATATTTT.

This clonotype was counted a few times. This sequence joins TRBV29-1 and TRBJ2-7; D unresolved. Germline V lookup: CDR1 SQVTM, CDR2 ANQGSEA. Trimming took 7 bases from V and 0 from J, leaving 10 bases between them. CDR3 size: 12 residues. The CDR3 sequence is CSASPSSYEQYF. The CDR3 bases are TGCAGCGCCTCGCCGAGCTCCTACGAGCAGTACTTC.

The sample holds a few counts of this clonotype. The rearrangement joins TRBV20-1 to TRBJ2-1; TRBD2 aligns across 11 bases. CDR1 and CDR2 (germline): DFQATT, SNEGSKA (reference sequence). CDR3 length: 14 amino acids. V gave up 5 bases and J gave up 6 bases; unmatched junction bases: 6. CDR3 residues: CSARSGGALNEQFF. The CDR3 DNA reads as TGCAGTGCTCGTAGCGGGGGGGCGCTCAATGAGCAGTTCTTC.

The rearrangement joins TRBV7-2 to TRBJ2-7, with 13 positions matching TRBD2. Trimming at V came to 4 bases and at J to 6 bases, leaving 3 bases not matched to a gene. This CDR3 is built from 14 residues. Germline lookup yields CDR1 SGHTA and CDR2 FQGNSA. CDR3 loop: CASSSLAGGVEQYF. CDR3 sequence (DNA): TGTGCCAGCAGCTCACTAGCGGGAGGGGTCGAGCAGTACTTC.

CDR3 sequence: CASSPPSGKSQETQYF. As DNA, the CDR3 is TGTGCCAGCTCACCACCGAGCGGAAAGTCACAAGAGACCCAGTACTTC. The rearrangement uses TRBV18 and TRBJ2-5; TRBD2 might be the D (5 bases). The CDR3 totals 16 residues. Per germline, CDR1 KGHSH and CDR2 LQKENI. V was trimmed by 0 bases and J by 2 bases, leaving 13 bases between them.

This clonotype was seen many times. This rearrangement joins TRBV25-1 to TRBJ1-5; 10 bases are a match to TRBD1. Germline CDR1 reads MGHDK; CDR2 reads SYGVNS. This CDR3 comprises 16 residues. Trimming at V came to 5 bases and at J to 7 bases, leaving 11 bases not matched to a gene. DNA for the CDR3: TGTGCCAGCAGTCCGGGGGGGACAGGGGTCGGCCAGCCCCAGCATTTT. Translated: CASSPGGTGVGQPQHF.

This clonotype was seen a handful of times. The V and J genes are TRBV6-1 and TRBJ2-5, with D possibly TRBD2 on 5 matching bases. The V end lost 5 bases, the J end lost 2 bases, and 15 bases lay between the germline ends. This CDR3 is 15 amino acids long. Germline V lookup: CDR1 MNHNS, CDR2 SASEGT. CDR3 sequence (DNA): TGTGCCAGCAGTCTCTACAACGGGGTACAAGAGACCCAGTACTTC. Translated: CASSLYNGVQETQYF.

In this sample, this clonotype turned up many times. The chain combines TRBV7-9 with TRBJ2-7; D gene uncertain. Trimming cost V 1 base and J 0 bases, with 16 bases left between them. CDR3 size: 17 residues. The germline CDR1 and CDR2 sequences are SEHNR and FQNEAQ (reference sequence). CDR3 sequence reads: CASSLVDSAWSSYEQYF. The CDR3, as DNA: TGTGCCAGCAGCTTAGTGGATTCTGCCTGGAGCTCCTACGAGCAGTACTTC.

J is TRBJ2-1 and V is TRBV20-1; 11 bases line up with TRBD2. The CDR3 covers 14 residues. V dropped 5 bases and J dropped 4; count of bases not matched to a gene: 4. Germline values: CDR1 DFQATT, CDR2 SNEGSKA (reference sequence). In DNA form, the CDR3 reads TGCAGTGCTCCGACTAGCGGGACTTACAATGAGCAGTTCTTC. Its translation: CSAPTSGTYNEQFF.

The sample holds many counts of this clonotype. The V and J genes are TRBV28 and TRBJ2-1; D perhaps matches TRBD2 (5 bases). The germline V gene encodes CDR1 MDHEN and CDR2 SYDVKM. V was clipped by 7 bases and J by 0 bases, with 13 bases between them. The CDR3 is 15 amino acids. In nucleotides, the CDR3 is TGTGCCAGCAAAGGAGGTGTAAGCTCCTACAATGAGCAGTTCTTC. Its protein is CASKGGVSSYNEQFF.

This clonotype showed up many times. The rearrangement uses TRBV28 and TRBJ2-7; D is uncertain. From germline, CDR1 is MDHEN and CDR2 SYDVKM. The CDR3 length is 12 residues. Between the trimmed V and J ends, which lost 5 bases and 4 bases, there was a span of 9 bases. Here the CDR3 DNA reads TGTGCCAGCAGTCTCAATATTTACGAGCAGTACTTC. It encodes CASSLNIYEQYF.

V usage is TRBV3-1 and J usage is TRBJ2-2; perhaps D is TRBD1 or TRBD2 (5 bases each). This CDR3 has 16 amino acids. V was pared by 3 bases and J by 0 bases, with 11 bases between. The germline gives CDR1 LGHDT, CDR2 YNNKEL (reference sequence). Here the CDR3 reads CASSQGTHSNTGELFF. CDR3 in DNA: TGTGCCAGCAGCCAGGGGACCCATTCGAACACCGGGGAGCTGTTTTTT. The whole variable domain, remainder taken from reference TRBV3-1 and TRBJ2-2, is DTAVSQTPKYLVTQMGNDKSIKCEQNLGHDTMYWYKQDSKKFLKIMFSYNNKELIINETVPNRFSPKSPDKAHLNLHINSLELGDSAVYFCASSQGTHSNTGELFFGEGSRLTVL.

This chain links TRBV20-1 with TRBJ2-5, with 13 bases fitting TRBD2. Trimming at V came to 0 bases and at J to 4 bases, leaving 5 bases not matched to a gene. The CDR3 spans 16 residues. Germline V gene sequence: CDR1 DFQATT, CDR2 SNEGSKA (reference sequence). CDR3 residues: CSARDRTSGSRETQYF. The DNA of the CDR3 is TGCAGTGCTAGAGACCGGACTAGCGGGAGCAGAGAGACCCAGTACTTC.

This chain connects TRBV2 to TRBJ2-7; D not resolved. The CDR3 is 13 residues long. The germline gives CDR1 SNHLY, CDR2 FYNNEI. V was clipped by 8 bases and J by 3 bases, with 14 bases between them. This CDR3 is CASAIRTYYEQYF. DNA for the CDR3: TGTGCCAGCGCAATCAGAACTTACTACGAGCAGTACTTC.

This clonotype was seen at least ten times. The CDR3 here is CSAPPVSGRNQETQYF. The CDR3 DNA sequence: TGCAGTGCTCCACCGGTTAGCGGGAGGAACCAAGAGACCCAGTACTTC. The chain recombines TRBV20-1 with TRBJ2-5; 10 bases are shared with TRBD2. V was clipped by 5 bases and J by 0 bases; unmatched bases: 9. CDR1 is DFQATT, CDR2 SNEGSKA, per germline (reference sequence). This CDR3 is built from 16 residues.